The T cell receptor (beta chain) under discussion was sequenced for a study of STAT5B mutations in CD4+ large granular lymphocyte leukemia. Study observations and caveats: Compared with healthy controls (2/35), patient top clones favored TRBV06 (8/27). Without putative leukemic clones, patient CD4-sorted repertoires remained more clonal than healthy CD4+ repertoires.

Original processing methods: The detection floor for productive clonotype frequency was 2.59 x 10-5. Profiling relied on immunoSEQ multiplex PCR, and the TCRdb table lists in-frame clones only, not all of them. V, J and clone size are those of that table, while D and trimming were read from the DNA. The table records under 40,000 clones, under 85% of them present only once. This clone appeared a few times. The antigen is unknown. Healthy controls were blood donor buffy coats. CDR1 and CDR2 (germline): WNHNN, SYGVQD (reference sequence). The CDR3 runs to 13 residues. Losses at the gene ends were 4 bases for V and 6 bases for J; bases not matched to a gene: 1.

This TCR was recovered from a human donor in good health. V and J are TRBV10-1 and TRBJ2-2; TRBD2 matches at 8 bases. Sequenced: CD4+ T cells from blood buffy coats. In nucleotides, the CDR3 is TGCGCCAGCAGTGTGACTAGCGCCGGGGAGCTGTTTTTT. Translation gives CASSVTSAGELFF.